Given below is one T cell receptor beta chain in context. The antigen remains unidentified. This sample was included in a study of blood T cells in healthy people across ages. Study-wide results and caveats: Unknown donor CMV status possibly confounded expanded clonotype changes.

V shed 4 bases and J 9 bases; nucleotides not matched to a gene: 12. CDR1 DFQATT and CDR2 SNEGSKA come from the germline V gene (reference sequence). The CDR3 has 15 residues. The use of a sample-barcoded 5' primer and a J-beta primer mix characterized a second PCR of about 6 to 11 cycles. Tags on each cDNA molecule came from a template-switch adaptor with 12 random nucleotides. Using its own MiXCR run on the 5' RACE reads, TCRdb lists one record per CDR3 protein. The table records 1 million or so distinct CDR3 sequences, around 27% of them present only once. These records were also assigned to another study, of T cells of mothers and their children.

The source of this sequence is a girl under 10 years old in good health. The sequenced material came from blood. This chain links TRBV20-1 with TRBJ2-1; 10 bases line up with TRBD2. This CDR3 reads CSATKGGTSAREQFF. The CDR3, as DNA: TGCAGTGCTACCAAGGGGGGGACTAGCGCCCGTGAGCAGTTCTTC.